This entry describes one T cell receptor (beta chain). Its antigen remains unidentified. Through a sample-barcoded 5' primer and a J-beta primer mix, a second PCR was run for roughly 6 to 12 cycles. Any given sample supplied a minimum of 2.5 million CDR3-containing paired-end reads. MiXCR was run by TCRdb on the 5' RACE reads, yielding one entry per CDR3 protein. The table has fewer than 800,000 distinct CDR3 sequences, roughly 50% seen once. This entry belongs to a study of blood T cells in healthy people across ages. Findings and caveats of the study: Comparison with aged donors showed that long-lived donors had more naive CD4+ cells and higher diversity.

The CDR3 totals 18 residues. Germline V gene sequence: CDR1 SNHLY, CDR2 FYNNEI. This clonotype was sampled from a woman aged 60-75 years in good health. V and J are TRBV2 and TRBJ2-1, with D maybe TRBD2 (5 bases). The end of the DNA aligns better with TRBJ2-7, so the J call may be wrong. The specimen sequenced was blood. CDR3 nucleotides: TGTGCCAGCAGTGAAGCCGCTCCTTTGGGCTTTGACTACAATGAGCAGTACTTC. Translating it yields CASSEAAPLGFDYNEQYF.